This TCR beta chain came from a study of shared clonotypes between healthy human individuals. The table lists this clone with a count of one. Clones were sequenced by immunoSEQ multiplex PCR, and TCRdb holds only the in-frame ones, with some missing. The sample records some 200,000 clones, over 85% being singletons. Material for sequencing was naive CD4+ T cells sorted from blood. Subset indicated: CD45RA+ positively selected. The source of this sequence is a woman in her twenties or thirties in good health.

As DNA, the CDR3 is TGTGCCAGCAGGACCGGGACAGGTGTGGAGACCCAGTACTTC. Its translation: CASRTGTGVETQYF. The chain carries TRBV5-4 and TRBJ2-5, with 8 bases that match TRBD1. CDR3 length: 14 amino acids. Trimming took 5 bases from V and 5 from J; bases not matched to a gene: 8. Germline CDR1 SGHNT, CDR2 YYREEE (reference sequence).